Listed here is a single T cell receptor beta chain. Germline CDR1 is PRHDT and CDR2 is FYEKMQ (reference sequence). The V segment lost 5 bases and the J segment 6 bases; nucleotides outside the gene matches: 10. The CDR3 consists of 15 residues. Assay used: immunoSEQ multiplex PCR; TCRdb lists only in-frame clones, some missing. Of some 150,000 clones in the sample, 75% to 90% were seen once. The sample is drawn from a study of blood T cell repertoires in COVID-19. This TCR was recovered from a man aged 45 to 65 who had recovered from COVID-19. J is TRBJ1-2 and V is TRBV13, with 9 bases fitting TRBD1. The material sequenced was PBMCs or T cells enriched from blood (not recorded which). CDR3 amino acids: CASSTTLRDRDGYTF. In DNA, the CDR3 is TGTGCCAGCAGCACAACCCTCCGGGACAGGGATGGCTACACCTTC.